Shown below are 29 T cell receptor beta chains from a single sample sequenced in a study of regulatory T cells in long-lasting Graves disease. Sample time point: newly diagnosed GD, antithyroid drugs for less than 3 months. Construction of the TCR library relied on RNA isolated from PBMCs. To make TCR beta libraries, researchers used iRepertoire HTBI primers and Arm-PCR of CDR3 regions. TCRdb reanalysed the multiplex PCR reads using MiXCR and keeps one entry per CDR3 protein. The repertoire consists of hundreds of thousands of distinct CDR3 sequences, with 15% to 20% occurring once and the leading ten covering around 27%. The same data also went into a second study, on T cells in Graves' hyperthyroidism and ophthalmopathy.

The specimen was peripheral blood mononuclear cells (PBMCs), collected at new diagnosis, from a patient treated with antithyroid drugs. These receptors were taken from a man between 35 and 55 years old with Graves disease.

At least ten counts were recorded for this clonotype. The junction departs from the called germline gene at one end, perhaps through a read error. This chain connects TRBV5-1 to TRBJ1-2, with D tentatively TRBD1 (5 bases). Germline values: CDR1 SGHRS, CDR2 YFSETQ. This CDR3 region has 14 residues. The CDR3 DNA reads TGTGCCAGCAGCTTAAGGGGATCTAACTATGGCTACACCTTC. The encoded protein is CASSLRGSNYGYTF. Looking up the rest from reference TRBV5-1 and TRBJ1-2 gives the full variable domain: KAGVTQTPRYLIKTRGQQVTLSCSPISGHRSVSWYQQTPGQGLQFLFEYFSETQRNKGNFPGRFSGRQFSNSRSEMNVSTLELGDSALYLCASSLRGSNYGYTFGSGTRLTVV.

In its sample, this clonotype was seen a few times. This chain links TRBV4-1 with TRBJ1-4, with 10 positions matching TRBD1. The CDR3 runs 16 residues. CDR1 MGHRA and CDR2 YSYEKL come from the germline V gene. Losses at the gene ends were 2 bases for V and 7 bases for J; bases not matched to a gene: 7. CDR3 in amino acids: CASSQSDRGLGEKLFF. CDR3 coding DNA: TGCGCCAGCAGCCAATCTGACAGGGGGCTTGGTGAAAAACTGTTTTTT.

This clonotype was seen many times. The rearrangement joins TRBV2 to TRBJ2-3, with 8 bases that match TRBD2. Germline V gives CDR1 SNHLY, CDR2 FYNNEI. V was pared by 7 bases and J by 1 base, with 1 base of the junction left unmatched. This CDR3 has 13 amino acids. The CDR3 loop reads CASNGGGTDTQYF. The CDR3 DNA is TGTGCCAGCAACGGGGGGGGCACAGATACGCAGTATTTT.

A remark on this clonotype: A read error likely explains this, since a far larger clone differs by one base. In DNA, the CDR3 is TGTGCCAGCAGCCAAGCCAGCGGGGGGTACTACGAGCAGTTCTTC. Translated, it gives CASSQASGGYYEQFF. The rearrangement joins TRBV3-1 to TRBJ2-1; 9 nucleotides agree with TRBD2. Trimming cost V 1 base and J 10 bases; bases outside gene matches: 8. Germline V lookup: CDR1 LGHDT, CDR2 YNNKEL (reference sequence). This CDR3 spans 15 amino acids.

This clonotype was recorded many times. This chain links TRBV27 with TRBJ2-7; D is unresolved. With 2 bases removed from V and 0 bases from J, the gap between germline ends came to 5 bases. Germline V gene lookup returns CDR1 MNHEY and CDR2 SMNVEV (reference sequence). CDR3 size: 13 residues. CDR3 loop: CASSLRISYEQYF. The CDR3 DNA is TGTGCCAGCAGTTTACGGATCTCCTACGAGCAGTACTTC.

At least ten counts were recorded for this clonotype. The chain joins TRBV5-1 to TRBJ1-1, with 11 bases identical to TRBD1. The CDR3 totals 14 residues. Germline V gene lookup returns CDR1 SGHRS and CDR2 YFSETQ. V gave up 4 bases and J gave up 7 bases; unmatched junction bases: 6. The CDR3 spells CASSGTGGSLEAFF. The CDR3 DNA reads as TGCGCCAGCAGCGGGACAGGGGGGAGTCTTGAAGCTTTCTTT.

The J gene is TRBJ1-3, the V gene TRBV9, with D perhaps matching TRBD1 (5 bases). The germline V gene encodes CDR1 SGDLS and CDR2 YYNGEE. This CDR3 contains 14 residues. V was shortened by 0 bases and J by 3 bases, with 7 bases between the two germline ends. This CDR3 reads CASSVAGVGNTIYF. The CDR3 DNA follows: TGTGCCAGCAGCGTAGCGGGGGTTGGAAACACCATATATTTT.

This clonotype came up a few times. The chain recombines TRBV20-1 with TRBJ1-4; perhaps TRBD1 as D (5 bases). The V and J ends lost 3 bases and 0 bases respectively, with 8 bases between them. The CDR3 has 14 residues. From germline, CDR1 is DFQATT and CDR2 SNEGSKA (reference sequence). CDR3 residues: CSARNRPTNEKLFF. The DNA of the CDR3 is TGCAGTGCTAGGAACAGGCCAACTAATGAAAAACTGTTTTTT.

This clonotype was counted ten times or more. V is TRBV13 and J is TRBJ2-3; D unresolved. V was trimmed by 1 base and J by 5 bases, leaving 16 bases between them. CDR1 is PRHDT and CDR2 is FYEKMQ in the germline V gene (reference sequence). The CDR3 is made up of 16 amino acids. The CDR3 is CASSLDDGVTRDTQYF. The CDR3 nucleotides are TGTGCCAGCAGCTTAGACGATGGGGTCACACGAGATACGCAGTATTTT.

This clonotype has a count of ten or more. The chain uses TRBV20-1 and TRBJ1-2; TRBD1 might be the D (6 bases). Germline lookup yields CDR1 DFQATT and CDR2 SNEGSKA (reference sequence). V gave up 0 bases and J gave up 0 bases, with 11 bases separating them. The CDR3 is made up of 15 amino acids. The CDR3 sequence is CSARDGRGTNYGYTF. CDR3 in DNA: TGCAGTGCTAGAGATGGGAGGGGGACTAACTATGGCTACACCTTC.

At least ten counts were recorded for this clonotype. Compared with germline, one end of the junction differs, possibly owing to a read error. The chain is built from TRBV4-3 and TRBJ2-7; possibly TRBD1 for D (7 bases). Germline V lookup: CDR1 LGHNA, CDR2 YSLEER. The CDR3 runs to 15 residues. The CDR3 sequence: CASSQVSAGGYEQCF. The DNA for the CDR3 is TGCGCCAGCAGCCAAGTCTCGGCAGGGGGGTACGAGCAGTGCTTC.

A note on this clonotype: A much larger clone sits a single nucleotide away, making a read error possible. No conserved phenylalanine or tryptophan ends this CDR3, so it is likely a read error. The V call is TRBV29-1, the J call TRBJ2-3; 11 bases are shared with TRBD1. The J call may be incorrect, as the DNA end agrees better with TRBJ1-1. Germline CDR1 and CDR2: SQVTM and ANQGSEA. This CDR3 has 18 residues. The CDR3 spells CSVERNFLDRGRGAEAFL. The CDR3 DNA follows: TGCAGCGTTGAAAGGAACTTCTTGGACAGGGGGCGGGGCGCTGAAGCTTTCCTT.

The chain carries TRBV4-1 and TRBJ1-6; D remains unclear. Trimming pared 0 bases from V and 7 bases from J, leaving 4 bases between. The CDR3 consists of 13 residues. Germline V lookup: CDR1 MGHRA, CDR2 YSYEKL. CDR3 in DNA: TGCGCCAGCAGCCAAGATACGAATTCACCCCTCCACTTT. Translation gives CASSQDTNSPLHF.

This clonotype has just one count. Given a much more abundant clone one base away, this may be a read error. The chain combines TRBV3-1 with TRBJ1-5, with D perhaps matching TRBD1 (5 bases). Between the trimmed V and J ends, which lost 7 bases and 6 bases, there was a span of 16 bases. The CDR3 runs to 14 residues. CDR1 LGHDT and CDR2 YNNKEL come from the germline V gene (reference sequence). As DNA, the CDR3 is TGTGCCAGCATCCATCGGGGCGTAAGTCAGCCCCAGCATTTT. Translating it yields CASIHRGVSQPQHF.

The chain joins TRBV12-3 or TRBV12-4 to TRBJ2-7; maybe TRBD2 (7 bases). This CDR3 contains 14 residues. V dropped 6 bases and J dropped 1 base, with 13 bases sitting between them. The CDR3 DNA reads as TGTGCCAGCAGCCGAGGGGGACTATCCTACGAGCAGTACTTC. Its protein product is CASSRGGLSYEQYF.

This clonotype has at least ten counts. J is TRBJ2-7 and V is TRBV7-2; a weak D match, TRBD2 (6 bases). Germline assignment: CDR1 SGHTA and CDR2 FQGNSA. This CDR3 is built from 15 residues. Deletions cut 5 bases from V and 4 bases from J, with 18 bases between. CDR3 sequence reads: CASSTTGSRGYEQYF. The CDR3 DNA reads TGTGCCAGCAGCACGACCGGGAGCCGGGGGTACGAGCAGTACTTC.

The rearrangement uses TRBV9 and TRBJ2-2, with D perhaps TRBD2 (5 bases). Trimming took off 4 bases at V and 2 bases at J, with 12 bases between the two ends. CDR1 SGDLS and CDR2 YYNGEE come from the germline V gene. CDR3 length: 15 residues. The CDR3 is CASSSLLVNTGELFF. The CDR3 DNA sequence: TGTGCCAGCAGCAGTCTACTAGTTAACACCGGGGAGCTGTTTTTT. The whole variable domain, filled in from reference TRBV9 and TRBJ2-2, reads DSGVTQTPKHLITATGQRVTLRCSPRSGDLSVYWYQQSLDQGLQFLIQYYNGEERAKGNILERFSAQQFPDLHSELNLSSLELGDSALYFCASSSLLVNTGELFFGEGSRLTVL.

In this sample, this clonotype turned up many times. J is TRBJ2-7 and V is TRBV24-1, with a possible D match to TRBD1 (5 bases). The CDR3 has 13 residues. V was cut by 5 bases and J by 1 base, with 8 bases left in between. CDR1 KGHDR and CDR2 SFDVKD come from the germline V gene. CDR3 DNA: TGTGCCACCAGTGGGGCAGGGTCCTACGAGCAGTACTTC. Protein product: CATSGAGSYEQYF.

This clonotype has a handful of counts. This sequence joins TRBV6-1 and TRBJ1-3; unclear D gene. The V end lost 7 bases, the J end lost 8 bases, and 15 bases lay between the germline ends. Germline CDR1 MNHNS, CDR2 SASEGT. The CDR3 is 13 residues long. CDR3 sequence: CASIPTGRDTIYF. The DNA for the CDR3 is TGTGCCAGCATTCCGACCGGCCGGGACACCATATATTTT.

The chain is built from TRBV6-2 or TRBV6-3 and TRBJ1-1; D is unresolved. V was cut by 0 bases and J by 5 bases, with 10 bases left in between. Germline V gene sequence: CDR1 MNHEY, CDR2 SVGEGT. The CDR3 length is 14 residues. CDR3 protein: CASSYSWTETEAFF. The CDR3 DNA is TGTGCCAGCAGTTACTCCTGGACGGAGACTGAAGCTTTCTTT.

This clonotype was counted ten times or more. J is TRBJ2-7 and V is TRBV5-5, with 7 bases that match TRBD1. There are 12 residues in the CDR3. After removal of 5 bases from V and 6 bases from J, the junction contained 5 bases not matched to a gene. Germline CDR1 and CDR2: SGHKS and YYEKEE (reference sequence). This CDR3 is CASSSQGREQYF. DNA of the CDR3: TGTGCCAGCAGTTCACAGGGGCGCGAGCAGTACTTC.

The sample holds many counts of this clonotype. This chain links TRBV2 with TRBJ2-2; D gene unclear. Trimming cost V 6 bases and J 7 bases, with 6 bases left between them. Germline V CDR1 and CDR2: SNHLY, FYNNEI. The CDR3 loop spans 11 amino acids. The CDR3 DNA reads TGTGCCAGCAGAGGAATCGGGGAGCTGTTTTTT. It is translated as CASRGIGELFF.

With regard to this clonotype: A read error may be the cause here, since a much bigger clone is one base away. The chain is built from TRBV20-1 and TRBJ2-1, with D possibly matching TRBD2 (5 bases). The CDR3 consists of 12 residues. Germline V gene lookup returns CDR1 DFQATT and CDR2 SNEGSKA (reference sequence). The CDR3 DNA sequence: TGCAGGTCCGGGTGGGATAGGGAGACCCAGTTCTTC. It translates to CRSGWDRETQFF.

The CDR3 reads CSIQGTSGELFF. The CDR3 DNA reads as TGCAGTATTCAGGGGACATCCGGGGAGCTGTTTTTT. The rearrangement joins TRBV20-1 to TRBJ2-2; tentatively, D is TRBD1 (6 bases). The ends were cut back, 8 bases at V and 6 bases at J, with 13 bases in the middle. Germline-derived CDR1 and CDR2 are DFQATT and SNEGSKA (reference sequence). The CDR3 runs 12 residues.

This clonotype was seen at least ten times. The chain employs TRBV5-1 and TRBJ1-1; perhaps TRBD1 as D (5 bases). The germline CDR1 and CDR2 sequences are SGHRS and YFSETQ. V was trimmed by 4 bases and J by 1 base, leaving 11 bases between them. The CDR3 sequence is 14 residues long. In DNA form, the CDR3 reads TGCGCCAGCAGCCCGGAAACAGGGAACACTGAAGCTTTCTTT. It is translated as CASSPETGNTEAFF.

This clonotype was counted many times. This chain uses TRBV7-9 with TRBJ2-7; maybe TRBD1 (5 bases). CDR1 SEHNR and CDR2 FQNEAQ come from the germline V gene (reference sequence). Between the trimmed V and J ends, which lost 4 bases and 2 bases, there was a span of 12 bases. The length of the CDR3 is 14 residues. In nucleotides, the CDR3 is TGTGCCAGCAGCTCTTTGACAGATCCCTACGAGCAGTACTTC. Amino acids: CASSSLTDPYEQYF.

CDR3 region: CASSFPGRDEKLFF. The CDR3 DNA is TGTGCCAGTAGTTTCCCAGGGAGGGATGAAAAACTGTTTTTT. This sequence joins TRBV19 and TRBJ1-4; TRBD1 is a possible D gene (5 bases). V was clipped by 5 bases and J by 6 bases, with 13 bases between them. CDR1 is LNHDA and CDR2 is SQIVND in the germline V gene (reference sequence). The CDR3 is 14 amino acids. The entire variable domain, with the rest obtained from reference TRBV19 and TRBJ1-4, is as follows: DGGITQSPKYLFRKEGQNVTLSCEQNLNHDAMYWYRQDPGQGLRLIYYSQIVNDFQKGDIAEGYSVSREKKESFPLTVTSAQKNPTAFYLCASSFPGRDEKLFFGSGTQLSVL.

This clonotype appeared many times. The CDR3 reads CASSTPSRERGKTGELFF. The CDR3 DNA reads as TGTGCCAGCAGCACCCCTTCTCGTGAGAGGGGGAAAACCGGGGAGCTGTTTTTT. The V gene is TRBV11-2, the J gene TRBJ2-2; a possible D gene is TRBD1 (6 bases). The CDR3 runs to 18 residues. V lost 5 bases and J 5 bases, leaving 24 bases between the germline ends. From germline, CDR1 is SGHAT and CDR2 FQNNGV.

This clonotype was detected ten times or more. This chain uses TRBV3-1 with TRBJ1-2; possible D gene TRBD1, 6 bases. The CDR3 runs 17 residues. Germline V gene lookup returns CDR1 LGHDT and CDR2 YNNKEL (reference sequence). Trimming shortened V by 0 bases and J by 2 bases, and 16 bases separated the two germline ends. CDR3 loop: CASSQDNEDSYNYGYTF. The CDR3 DNA is TGTGCCAGCAGCCAAGATAACGAGGACAGCTACAACTATGGCTACACCTTC. Filled out from reference TRBV3-1 and TRBJ1-2, the complete variable domain reads DTAVSQTPKYLVTQMGNDKSIKCEQNLGHDTMYWYKQDSKKFLKIMFSYNNKELIINETVPNRFSPKSPDKAHLNLHINSLELGDSAVYFCASSQDNEDSYNYGYTFGSGTRLTVV.